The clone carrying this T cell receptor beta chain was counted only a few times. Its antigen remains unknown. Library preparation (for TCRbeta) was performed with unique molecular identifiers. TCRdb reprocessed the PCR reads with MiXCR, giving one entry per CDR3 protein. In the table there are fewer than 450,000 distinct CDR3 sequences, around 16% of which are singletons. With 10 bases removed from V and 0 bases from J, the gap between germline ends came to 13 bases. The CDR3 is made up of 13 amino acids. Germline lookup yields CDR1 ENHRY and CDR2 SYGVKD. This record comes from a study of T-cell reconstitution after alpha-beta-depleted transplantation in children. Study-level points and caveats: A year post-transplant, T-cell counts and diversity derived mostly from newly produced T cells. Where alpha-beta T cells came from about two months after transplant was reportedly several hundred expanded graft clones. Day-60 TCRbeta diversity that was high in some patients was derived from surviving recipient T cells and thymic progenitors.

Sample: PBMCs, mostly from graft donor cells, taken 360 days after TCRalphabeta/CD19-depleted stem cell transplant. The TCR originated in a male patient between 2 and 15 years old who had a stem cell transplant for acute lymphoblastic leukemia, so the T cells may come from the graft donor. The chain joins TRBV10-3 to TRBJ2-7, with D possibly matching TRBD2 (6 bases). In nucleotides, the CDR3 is TGTGCCACCGGGGACTCACACTCCTACGAGCAGTACTTC. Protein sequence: CATGDSHSYEQYF.